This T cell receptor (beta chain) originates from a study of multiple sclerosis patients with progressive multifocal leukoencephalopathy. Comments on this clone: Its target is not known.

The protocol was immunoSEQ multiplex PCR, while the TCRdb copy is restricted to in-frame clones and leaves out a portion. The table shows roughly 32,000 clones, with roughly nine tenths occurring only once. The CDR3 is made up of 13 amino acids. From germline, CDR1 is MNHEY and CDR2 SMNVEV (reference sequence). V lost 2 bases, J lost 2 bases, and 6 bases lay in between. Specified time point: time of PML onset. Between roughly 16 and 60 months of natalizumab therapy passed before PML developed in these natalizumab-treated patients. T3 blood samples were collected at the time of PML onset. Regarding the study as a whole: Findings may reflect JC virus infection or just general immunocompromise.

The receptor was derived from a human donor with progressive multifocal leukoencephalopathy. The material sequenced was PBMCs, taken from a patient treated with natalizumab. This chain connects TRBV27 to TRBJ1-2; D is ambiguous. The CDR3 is CASSLTENYGYTF. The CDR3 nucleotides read TGTGCCAGCAGTTTAACCGAGAACTATGGCTACACCTTC.